These 20 T cell receptor beta chains were sequenced from one sample in a study of blood T cell repertoires in COVID-19. Clones were read by immunoSEQ multiplex PCR, and TCRdb kept only the in-frame ones, dropping some. The sample contains approximately 230,000 clones, approximately 84% of which appear only once. The sample comprised PBMCs or T cells enriched from blood (not recorded which). These receptors originate from a young man who had recovered from COVID-19.

This rearrangement joins TRBV7-3 to TRBJ1-2; 8 nucleotides agree with TRBD1. CDR1 SGHTA and CDR2 FQGTGA come from the germline V gene. The junction had 2 bases not matched to a gene; V was cut back by 5 bases and J by 3 bases. This CDR3 region has 13 residues. DNA for the CDR3: TGTGCCAGCAGCGTGGGACAGGACTATGGCTACACCTTC. This encodes CASSVGQDYGYTF.

The V gene is TRBV30, the J gene TRBJ1-2; D is possibly TRBD1 (6 bases). The CDR3 runs to 12 residues. Germline-derived CDR1 and CDR2 are GTSNPN and SVGIG (reference sequence). The V end lost 2 bases, the J end lost 8 bases, and 12 bases lay between the germline ends. The CDR3 coding sequence is TGTGCCTGGAGTCGGGGGGCGCACGGCTACACCTTC. Translation: CAWSRGAHGYTF.

This chain joins TRBV3-1 (or the pseudogene TRBV3-2) and TRBJ2-5, with 10 nucleotides matching TRBD2. V lost 1 base, J lost 5 bases, and 4 bases stayed unmatched. The CDR3 has 15 amino acids. Per the germline V gene, CDR1 is LGHDT and CDR2 is YNNKEL (reference sequence). The CDR3 region has the DNA TGTGCCAGCAGCCAAGTGCCTAGCGGGAGCGAGACCCAGTACTTC. Protein product: CASSQVPSGSETQYF.

Only one count was recorded for this clone. The CDR3 coding sequence is TGTGCCAGCAGCTTCGACAGGCTCAAAGGGCAGTTCTTC. Its translation: CASSFDRLKGQFF. The chain has TRBV7-9 and TRBJ2-1; TRBD1 might be the D (6 bases). This CDR3 contains 13 residues. V lost 3 bases and J 12 bases, leaving 15 bases between the germline ends. CDR1 is SEHNR and CDR2 is FQNEAQ in the germline V gene (reference sequence).

The chain carries TRBV6-5 and TRBJ2-7; D perhaps matches TRBD1 (5 bases). Germline-derived CDR1 and CDR2 are MNHEY and SVGAGI. CDR3 length: 15 residues. With 6 bases removed from V and 2 bases from J, the gap between germline ends came to 17 bases. The CDR3 is CASRKTGYAPYEQYF. The DNA of the CDR3 is TGTGCCAGCAGGAAAACAGGTTATGCGCCCTACGAGCAGTACTTC.

V usage is TRBV11-2 and J usage is TRBJ1-4, with D tentatively TRBD1 (6 bases). Trimming cost V 5 bases and J 7 bases, with 14 bases left between them. CDR1 and CDR2 from the germline V gene are SGHAT and FQNNGV. The CDR3 is made up of 14 amino acids. The CDR3 DNA reads TGTGCCAGCAGCGTACAGGGCTCAAGTGAAAAACTGTTTTTT. Protein sequence: CASSVQGSSEKLFF.

This clone showed up just a few times. This chain connects TRBV30 to TRBJ1-2, with D possibly being TRBD1 (6 bases). From germline, CDR1 is GTSNPN and CDR2 SVGIG (reference sequence). With 3 bases removed from V and 2 bases from J, the gap between germline ends came to 10 bases. The CDR3 has 13 amino acids. The CDR3 region is CAWSRDTNYGYTF. CDR3 nucleotides: TGTGCCTGGAGCCGGGACACCAACTATGGCTACACCTTC.

V and J are TRBV11-3 and TRBJ1-4; TRBD1 matches 9 bases. This CDR3 spans 18 amino acids. V was clipped by 3 bases and J by 0 bases; unmatched bases: 8. The V gene's germline CDR1 is SGHNT and CDR2 YENEEA. The DNA for the CDR3 is TGTGCCAGCAGCTTCCGGGACAGGGTGAATTCAACTAATGAAAAACTGTTTTTT. Its protein product is CASSFRDRVNSTNEKLFF.

This chain links TRBV10-2 with TRBJ2-1; 9 positions agree with TRBD2. J lost 6 bases, V lost 3 bases, and 6 bases had no gene match. CDR1 WSHSY and CDR2 SAAADI come from the germline V gene. This CDR3 is 15 amino acids long. The CDR3 DNA sequence: TGCGCCAGCAGTGATTTCGGACTAGCGAGCAATGAGCAGTTCTTC. Protein sequence: CASSDFGLASNEQFF.

This clone was detected only once. The chain has TRBV5-1 and TRBJ2-1, with 8 bases identical to TRBD2. In germline, CDR1 is SGHRS, CDR2 YFSETQ. J was trimmed by 4 bases and V by 0 bases; bases with no gene match: 3. The CDR3 spans 15 residues. The CDR3 protein is CASSLEAGAYNEQFF. CDR3 nucleotides: TGCGCCAGCAGCTTGGAAGCGGGAGCTTACAATGAGCAGTTCTTC.

This chain connects TRBV18 to TRBJ2-5, with D uncertain. The V gene lost 3 bases and the J gene lost 5 bases, with 13 bases spanning the gap. Looked up from germline, CDR1 is KGHSH and CDR2 is LQKENI. The CDR3 is 14 amino acids. CDR3 sequence (DNA): TGTGCCAGCTCACCCCTAGATTCGGTGGAGACCCAGTACTTC. This encodes CASSPLDSVETQYF.

This chain uses TRBV5-1 with TRBJ2-1; 8 positions agree with TRBD1. The germline CDR1 and CDR2 sequences are SGHRS and YFSETQ. J was trimmed by 6 bases and V by 4 bases; bases with no gene match: 9. The CDR3 length is 15 residues. CDR3 amino acids: CASSQDRVLSNEQFF. CDR3 DNA: TGCGCCAGCAGCCAGGACAGGGTATTATCCAATGAGCAGTTCTTC.

This clone was found a few times. This chain uses TRBV9 with TRBJ1-2, with TRBD1 identical over 7 bases. The CDR3 is made up of 17 amino acids. From germline, CDR1 is SGDLS and CDR2 YYNGEE. V dropped 3 bases and J dropped 1; count of bases not matched to a gene: 12. Here the CDR3 DNA reads TGTGCCAGCAGCGGACATATACAGGGGCGAAGTAACTATGGCTACACCTTC. Protein: CASSGHIQGRSNYGYTF. The full variable domain, completed using reference TRBV9 and TRBJ1-2, is DSGVTQTPKHLITATGQRVTLRCSPRSGDLSVYWYQQSLDQGLQFLIQYYNGEERAKGNILERFSAQQFPDLHSELNLSSLELGDSALYFCASSGHIQGRSNYGYTFGSGTRLTVV.

The V and J genes are TRBV21-1 and TRBJ1-4; TRBD1 reflects the table's D call only, with no check against the DNA. TRBV21-1 is a listed pseudogene. This CDR3 spans 10 amino acids. CDR3 sequence reads: CASQTEELFF. CDR3 DNA sequence: TGTGCCAGCCAGACAGAGGAACTGTTTTTT.

This clone was observed once. The gene calls are TRBV5-4 and TRBJ2-3, with 10 nucleotides matching TRBD2. Germline loops: CDR1 SGHNT, CDR2 YYREEE (reference sequence). V dropped 4 bases and J dropped 4; count of bases not matched to a gene: 6. This CDR3 is built from 15 residues. The CDR3 region is CASSTGLANSDTQYF. CDR3 DNA sequence: TGTGCCAGCAGCACGGGACTAGCGAATTCAGATACGCAGTATTTT.

This chain connects TRBV5-8 to TRBJ1-4; a possible D gene is TRBD1 (6 bases). Trimming took off 3 bases at V and 5 bases at J, with 11 bases between the two ends. CDR1 SGHTS and CDR2 YDEGEE come from the germline V gene. The CDR3 consists of 14 residues. The CDR3 DNA reads TGTGCCAGCAGCTCAGGACAGTTAAATGAAAAACTGTTTTTT. This sequence encodes CASSSGQLNEKLFF.

V gene TRBV5-5 combines with J gene TRBJ2-7; 7 bases align to TRBD1. Trimming took 0 bases from V and 3 from J; bases not matched to a gene: 9. The CDR3 runs 16 residues. CDR1 is SGHKS, CDR2 YYEKEE, per germline (reference sequence). CDR3 sequence reads: CASSLAASTGSYEQYF. The CDR3 region has the DNA TGTGCCAGCAGCTTGGCTGCTTCGACAGGGAGCTACGAGCAGTACTTC.

The V call is TRBV28, the J call TRBJ2-1; D is perhaps TRBD2 (6 bases). Trimming pared 8 bases from V and 3 bases from J, leaving 8 bases between. Germline assignment: CDR1 MDHEN and CDR2 SYDVKM. The CDR3 totals 12 residues. The CDR3 here is CASGGGYNEQFF. CDR3 bases: TGTGCCAGCGGGGGAGGCTACAATGAGCAGTTCTTC. Filled out from reference TRBV28 and TRBJ2-1, the complete variable domain reads DVKVTQSSRYLVKRTGEKVFLECVQDMDHENMFWYRQDPGLGLRLIYFSYDVKMKEKGDIPEGYSVSREKKERFSLILESASTNQTSMYLCASGGGYNEQFFGPGTRLTVL.

The rearrangement joins TRBV5-6 to TRBJ2-5; weak D call: TRBD2 (6 bases). V lost 2 bases, J lost 7 bases, and 6 bases lay in between. The CDR3 is 11 amino acids. Looked up from germline, CDR1 is SGHDT and CDR2 is YYEEEE. CDR3 sequence reads: CASSLAGTQYF. In DNA form, the CDR3 reads TGTGCCAGCAGCTTAGCGGGGACCCAGTACTTC.

The chain combines TRBV7-6 with TRBJ2-5; D might be TRBD2 (5 bases). The CDR3 contains 16 residues. Trimming stripped 0 bases from V and 6 bases from J, with 17 bases between. CDR1 is SGHVS, CDR2 FNYEAQ, per germline. For the CDR3, the DNA is TGTGCCAGCAGCTTAGCGTATTCGAGGGAATGGAAGACCCAGTACTTC. Its protein is CASSLAYSREWKTQYF.